The next 10 T cell receptor beta chains were all read from a single sample in a study of T cells after posttransplantation cyclophosphamide. Cyclophosphamide on days +3 and +4 followed busulfan-fludarabine conditioning and a marrow graft. Assay used: immunoSEQ multiplex PCR; TCRdb lists only in-frame clones, some missing. The repertoire has 15,000 to 20,000 clones, 87% of them found once; the top ten carry around 6.6%. The input for sequencing was PBMCs, taken after allogeneic stem cell transplant with posttransplant cyclophosphamide. The receptor set was obtained from a female patient between 35 and 55 years old who received an allogeneic stem cell transplant from a related donor, was CMV-positive, and had no GVHD. T cells may partly derive from the graft donor.

This chain uses TRBV4-2 with TRBJ2-7, with 9 bases matching TRBD1. V gave up 5 bases and J gave up 4 bases; unmatched junction bases: 12. This CDR3 comprises 16 residues. Germline V gene lookup returns CDR1 LGHNA and CDR2 YNFKEQ. The CDR3, as DNA: TGTGCCAGCAGCGCACGCAGCCGGGACAGGGTATACGAGCAGTACTTC. Translated: CASSARSRDRVYEQYF.

Here the CDR3 reads CAWRAVARREQYF. The CDR3 DNA reads as TGTGCCTGGAGGGCGGTCGCCCGGCGGGAGCAGTACTTC. The rearrangement links TRBV30 to TRBJ2-7; D not certain. Trimming stripped 3 bases from V and 7 bases from J, with 16 bases between. The germline V gene has CDR1 GTSNPN and CDR2 SVGIG (reference sequence). The CDR3 spans 13 residues.

The chain couples TRBV10-2 to TRBJ2-2, with 7 bases lining up with TRBD1. J gave up 6 bases and V 3 bases, and 7 bases lay outside the gene matches. This CDR3 is built from 15 residues. The germline V gene encodes CDR1 WSHSY and CDR2 SAAADI. In DNA, the CDR3 is TGCGCCAGCAGTGACAGGGGGTCTATCGCCGGGGAGCTGTTTTTT. Translation: CASSDRGSIAGELFF.

The chain uses TRBV9 and TRBJ1-2, with 10 nucleotides matching TRBD1. J lost 6 bases, V lost 7 bases, and 3 bases had no gene match. The CDR3 runs 12 residues. Germline loops: CDR1 SGDLS, CDR2 YYNGEE. The CDR3 here is CASEGQGDGYTF. The CDR3 nucleotides read TGTGCCAGCGAAGGACAGGGGGATGGCTACACCTTC.

This clone was seen more than once but under ten times. This CDR3 is also generated by other DNA sequences in the sample. CDR3 nucleotide sequence: TGTGCCAGCAGCCTCACAGGGAAGGCCTACGAGCAGTACTTC. The encoded protein is CASSLTGKAYEQYF. The chain links TRBV5-5 to TRBJ2-7; D possibly corresponds to TRBD1 (6 bases). Germline values: CDR1 SGHKS, CDR2 YYEKEE (reference sequence). V was clipped by 4 bases and J by 2 bases, with 13 bases between them. The CDR3 is 14 residues long.

The chain employs TRBV4-3 and TRBJ2-3; the match to TRBD2 covers 13 bases. This CDR3 spans 17 amino acids. Looked up from germline, CDR1 is LGHNA and CDR2 is YSLEER. V shed 3 bases and J 3 bases; nucleotides not matched to a gene: 6. The CDR3 here is CASSQEPGLAGTDTQYF. For the CDR3, the DNA is TGCGCCAGCAGCCAGGAACCGGGACTAGCGGGAACAGATACGCAGTATTTT.

This clone was found a few times. V usage is TRBV7-9 and J usage is TRBJ1-5; D is unresolved. Germline values: CDR1 SEHNR, CDR2 FQNEAQ (reference sequence). The CDR3 has 14 amino acids. V was clipped by 2 bases and J by 9 bases, with 14 bases between them. For the CDR3, the DNA is TGTGCCAGCAGCTTAAGTTCGGGGTTGACGCCCCAGCATTTT. Its translation: CASSLSSGLTPQHF.

The rearrangement joins TRBV19 to TRBJ1-1; 8 bases map to TRBD1. V lost 3 bases to trimming and J lost 4 bases; unmatched junction nucleotides: 10. The CDR3 loop spans 16 amino acids. Germline CDR1 reads LNHDA; CDR2 reads SQIVND (reference sequence). The CDR3: CASSIFQGALSTEAFF. CDR3 bases: TGTGCCAGTAGTATCTTCCAGGGGGCGTTGAGCACTGAAGCTTTCTTT.

Only one count was recorded for this clone. This chain links TRBV13 with TRBJ1-2, with a possible D match to TRBD1 (6 bases). V was trimmed by 2 bases and J by 4 bases, leaving 17 bases between them. CDR1 and CDR2 from the germline V gene are PRHDT and FYEKMQ (reference sequence). The CDR3 has 16 residues. CDR3 nucleotide sequence: TGTGCCAGCAGCTTAAGGGGGACCACCTCCCCCTATGGCTACACCTTC. Its protein is CASSLRGTTSPYGYTF.

This clone appeared a single time. This chain uses TRBV7-3 with TRBJ2-1; D might be TRBD2 (6 bases). The germline V and J ends were trimmed by 3 bases and 4 bases, with 10 bases remaining between them. The germline gives CDR1 SGHTA, CDR2 FQGTGA. The CDR3 consists of 14 residues. The CDR3 region is CASSFGTAYNEQFF. DNA for the CDR3: TGTGCCAGCAGCTTCGGGACTGCATACAATGAGCAGTTCTTC. The entire variable domain, with the rest obtained from reference TRBV7-3 and TRBJ2-1, is as follows: GAGVSQTPSNKVTEKGKYVELRCDPISGHTALYWYRQSLGQGPEFLIYFQGTGAADDSGLPNDRFFAVRPEGSVSTLKIQRTERGDSAVYLCASSFGTAYNEQFFGPGTRLTVL.